This paragraph reports one TCR beta chain. It lacks a known antigen. There are no base qualities to consult, and no much larger clone falls within one base. Library method: the immunoSEQ multiplex PCR assay. The multiplex PCR relied on a mix of 60 forward primers for TCR Vbeta segments and 13 reverse primers for TCR Jbeta segments. A multiplex PCR assay on genomic DNA amplified the CDR3 region of rearranged TCR beta genes. On the Illumina HiSeq System, the amplified TCR beta libraries were sequenced as 87-base-pair reads. In the authors' own workflow: In a later analysis, tens of millions of unique TCR beta chains were counted across the 500 to 700 repertoires, and roughly 10 million of these chains were shared by at least two donors. Raw reads were error-corrected and collapsed into unique sequences with a nearest-neighbor algorithm that merged closely related sequences to remove PCR and sequencing errors. To assign V, D and J gene segments, CDR3 sequences were aligned to IMGT reference sequences. For a sequence to be retained, a match of at least six nucleotides was required to both a V gene segment and a J gene segment. Rearrangements were called productive when the CDR3 lacked stop codons and stayed in frame with V and J; all others were non-productive. CDR3 was defined by IMGT convention, running from the second conserved V-encoded cysteine to the conserved J-encoded phenylalanine. In an earlier analysis of around 600 of the donors, sequences lacking an unambiguous match to a single V gene segment were excluded. An earlier analysis of a few hundred of the donors classified V segments as functional when productive rearrangements were above 56.7% and as segregating when the standard deviation between donors was above 5%. To diagnose cytomegalovirus status from the catalog of TCR beta chain sequences, a statistical classification framework was built. V and J gene assignment, in a later analysis, came from comparing TCR nucleotide sequences with IMGT/GENE-DB human TR gene sequences. In a later analysis, CDR3 sequences and most-parsimonious VDJ recombination scenarios were assigned using the TCRdist pipeline. In a later analysis, each TCR beta chain was defined by its CDR3 amino acid sequence together with its V-gene family, and reads without a unique V-gene family were excluded. As a way to deal with suspected cross-contamination and a sequencing artifact, a later analysis dropped nearly 600 nucleotide sequences that were highly shared and had low generation probability. A later analysis calculated a clonal expansion index for each public chain from normalized within-repertoire ranks of inferred template counts. In a later analysis, generation probabilities were computed with a VDJ recombination model fitted to out-of-frame rearrangements, and the resulting probabilities were checked against IGoR. A later analysis scored TCR-TCR, TCR-HLA and TCR-CMV co-occurrence with hypergeometric tests, applying a repertoire-size bias correction to TCR pairs. In a later analysis, false discovery rates were estimated by permuting HLA or CMV assignments 20 times. In a later analysis, co-occurring TCRs were grouped with DBSCAN, and TCRdist sequence similarity was added when clustering was performed within HLA-allele-positive subsets. Co-occurrence clustering excluded repertoires with fewer than 30,000 or more than 120,000 public chains, plus five with anomalous nucleotide sharing. In TCRdb, the immuneACCESS table is reduced to in-frame sequences with V and J assigned. These tables do not hold every clone; where another copy was compared, an unresolved V gene accounts for under half, and the others remain unexplained. V, J and clone size derive from that table, while D and trimming were established from the DNA sequence. This sample gives about 210,000 clones in total; around 83% of them show up just once. The ten largest account for around 0.22% of the sample.

From its cysteine to its phenylalanine, the CDR3 spans 17 amino acids. Just the 51-base CDR3 DNA is kept, in frame starting at base 1. The V end gives up 0 bases and the J end 6 bases, leaving 8 bases in the junction not matched to a gene. The germline V gene yields LGHNA for CDR1 and YNFKEQ for CDR2. The cohort consisted of 666 healthy bone marrow donors. Cohort members were all nominally healthy when sampled, although unrecorded immune exposures were likely present. The donor was CMV seronegative and belonged to the group of 320 or so seronegative cohort members. A peripheral blood sample was provided by each donor, and peripheral blood mononuclear cells were used for TCR beta sequencing. The Qiagen DNeasy Blood Extraction Kit was used to extract genomic DNA from the blood cell samples. The entry originates in a study of cytomegalovirus exposure and HLA in healthy donors (dated by TCRdb to 2015 to 2018). A note on the overall study: In an earlier analysis of about 560 of the donors, less than 350 Gb of sequence data and 117 million unique TCR beta sequences from 180 million or so T cells were reported. An early release covering just under 650 HLA-typed donors comprised approximately 290 gigabases of sequencing data and around 85 million unique TCR sequences. Of the 300 to 450 genotyped donors, around 81% fell in the genetic ancestry cluster associated with self-reported Caucasian donors. The study aimed to test whether signatures of past pathogen exposure could be identified by cataloging public T cell receptors. Using immunosequencing, the study profiled T cell repertoires from about 620 subjects and related those repertoires to cytomegalovirus serostatus. A separate validation cohort of 100 to 150 different subjects was used in addition to the approximately 700-subject first cohort. To predict cytomegalovirus infection status, the study brought together high-throughput TCR immunosequencing, statistical association of individual TCRs with disease status, and machine learning. In a later analysis, previously published TCR beta repertoires from 666 donors were re-analyzed and high-resolution HLA genotyping was added so that TCR occurrence patterns could be studied. In the later analysis, no new phenotypic data were used to find candidate immune exposures; instead, reliance was placed on TCR beta sequences and their occurrence across donors. An earlier analysis of 587 of the donors used high-throughput TCR beta sequencing to judge whether each TCR beta V gene segment behaved as functional or pseudogenic. Alongside the repertoire data, information on donor age, sex, ethnicity and CMV serostatus was compiled. A later genetic analysis used genome-wide SNP genotypes for about 60% of the roughly 670 donors, treating that subset as a discovery cohort. All discovery cohort repertoires had been generated on a single sequencing platform. HLA typing included class I and class II loci at four-digit resolution. The number of typed donors differed by locus: about 629-630 for A, B, C, DRB1 and DQB1; 522 for DQA1; approximately 600 for DPA1; and 400 to 480 for DPB1. Roughly 5 DR-DQ haplotypes were treated as single units for association and clustering because of strong linkage in the cohort. Among about 410 genotyped donors of the cohort, an average of roughly 230,000 unique TCR beta nucleotide sequences was sequenced per donor, of which roughly 17% were non-productive.

Paper-wide results and their limitations: Roughly uniform sequencing depth across donors was assumed in presence/absence analyses, although this assumption may not hold. For the cohort, immune exposure information was limited to CMV serostatus. The sequencing pipeline was judged likely to have produced a cluster of highly shared sequence variants as a technical artifact. In a later analysis, HLA-associated TCR beta chains showed more clonal expansion and lower generation probabilities than non-associated chains that were equally common. A later analysis associated about 16,000 TCR beta sequences with specific HLA alleles at a false discovery rate of 0.05. A few of the identified cytomegalovirus-associated TCR beta chains were confirmed in vitro to be specific for cytomegalovirus antigens. In a later analysis, the rate of TCR association differed among HLA loci, with DRB1 alleles having the most associated TCRs and HLA-C alleles having the fewest. Most TCR sequences were seen in very few donors, while some public TCRs were found in many individuals. In a later genetic analysis, a missense DCLRE1C variant was associated with V-gene and J-gene trimming of TCR beta chains, and the association was replicated in an independent cohort. An earlier analysis of approximately 530 of the donors showed that most TCR beta V segments appeared in productive rearrangements either about 87% or about 30% of the time, which broadly matched IMGT annotations. HLA typing was unavailable for some donors at each locus, so association tests used only the typed subset. The study listed 150 to 200 TCR beta chains as associated with cytomegalovirus. The classifier was reported to diagnose cytomegalovirus status with high specificity and sensitivity in both the original and validation cohorts. According to a later analysis, parvovirus B19, influenza, CMV and Epstein-Barr virus appeared linked to several top co-occurrence clusters. When HLA alleles, especially DR and DQ, strongly co-occurred, attributing TCR associations to individual alleles was difficult. Some IMGT-functional V segments, including TRBV6-2 and TRBV6-3, could not be distinguished by the 87-base-pair reads and were therefore excluded. According to the authors, the approach could potentially be generalized to other disease states and immunological phenotypes. Because counts were too low, about 18 rarely observed V segments, including chromosome 9 orphons, were left out of the earlier analysis of 500 to 650 of the donors. In a later analysis, most CMV-associated TCR beta chains were found to appear HLA-restricted, with HLA associations seemingly driven largely by CMV exposure. In this cohort, only TCR beta chains were sequenced, and detectable features were limited by the absence of alpha or paired-chain data. Linkage disequilibrium might explain the correlated functional status among segregating V segments, but an unknown experimental factor could not be excluded. In a later genetic analysis, fewer N-insertions in productive TCRs were reported among donors in an Asian-associated ancestry cluster than the roughly 700-donor mean. A further reported finding was that TCR beta sequences accurately predicted the HLA-A and HLA-B alleles for most subjects in the first cohort.

The sequence was obtained from a girl aged 2-10 years in good health and CMV-seronegative. The sample was PBMCs. The V and J genes are TRBV4-2 and TRBJ2-2; TRBD1 aligns with 9 central bases. CDR3 protein: CASSQDPSRTGAGELFF. The nucleotide sequence is given as TGTGCCAGCAGCCAAGATCCATCCCGGACAGGGGCCGGGGAGCTGTTTTTT.